The entry that follows covers one TCR beta chain sequence. Its antigen remains unidentified. This entry is derived from a study of CD8 T cells in ankylosing spondylitis. The study, taken as a whole, reports: Peripheral blood held disease-linked clones only at relatively low frequency, and these were CD8+. For ankylosing spondylitis blood, a TCR beta motif of several highly homologous variants appeared characteristic. In ankylosing spondylitis patients, matched synovial fluid reportedly showed significant enrichment of disease-linked clones.

The V and J ends lost 5 bases and 8 bases, in that order; junction bases with no gene match: 8. This CDR3 is built from 15 residues. Germline CDR1 SGHAT, CDR2 FQNNGV. Construction of TCR beta libraries was performed using quantitative 5'-RACE with molecular barcodes. One entry per CDR3 protein results from TCRdb running MiXCR on the 5' RACE reads. The sample shows 210,000 or so distinct CDR3 sequences, around 25% of them seen only once. The rearrangement joins TRBV11-2 to TRBJ2-3; 12 nucleotides align to TRBD2. The sequenced sample consisted of blood, either unsorted or a sorted T cell fraction (not recorded which). The clonotype was recovered from a male donor with ankylosing spondylitis or in good health (not recorded which). The CDR3 region is CASSPGLAGTFTQYF. In DNA form, the CDR3 reads TGTGCCAGCAGCCCCGGACTAGCGGGGACCTTTACGCAGTATTTT.